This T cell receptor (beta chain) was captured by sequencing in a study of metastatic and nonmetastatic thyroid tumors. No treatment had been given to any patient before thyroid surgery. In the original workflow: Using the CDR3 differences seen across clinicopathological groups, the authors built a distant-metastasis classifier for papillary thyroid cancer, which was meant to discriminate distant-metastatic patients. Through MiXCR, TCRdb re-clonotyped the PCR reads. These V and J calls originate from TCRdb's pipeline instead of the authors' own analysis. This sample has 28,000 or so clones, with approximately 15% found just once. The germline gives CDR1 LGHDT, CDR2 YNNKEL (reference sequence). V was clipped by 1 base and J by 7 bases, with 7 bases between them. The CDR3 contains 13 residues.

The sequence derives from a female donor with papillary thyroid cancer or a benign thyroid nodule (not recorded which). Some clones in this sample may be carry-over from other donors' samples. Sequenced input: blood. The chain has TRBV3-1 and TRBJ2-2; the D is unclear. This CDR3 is CASSQVSSGELFF. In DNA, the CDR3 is TGTGCCAGCAGCCAAGTTAGCAGCGGGGAGCTGTTTTTT.